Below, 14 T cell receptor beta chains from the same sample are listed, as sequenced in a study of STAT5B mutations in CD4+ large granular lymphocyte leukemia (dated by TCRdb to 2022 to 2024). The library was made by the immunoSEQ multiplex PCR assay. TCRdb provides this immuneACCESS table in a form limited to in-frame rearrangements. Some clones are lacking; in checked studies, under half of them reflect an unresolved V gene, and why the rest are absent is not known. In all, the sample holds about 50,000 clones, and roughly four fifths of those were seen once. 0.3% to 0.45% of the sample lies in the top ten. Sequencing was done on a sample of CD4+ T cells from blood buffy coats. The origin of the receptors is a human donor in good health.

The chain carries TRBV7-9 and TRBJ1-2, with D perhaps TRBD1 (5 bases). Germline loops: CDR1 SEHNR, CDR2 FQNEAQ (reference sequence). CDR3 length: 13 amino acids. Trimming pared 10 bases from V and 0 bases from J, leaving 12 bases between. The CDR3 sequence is CAILKTANYGYTF. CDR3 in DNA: TGTGCCATTTTAAAGACAGCTAACTATGGCTACACCTTC.

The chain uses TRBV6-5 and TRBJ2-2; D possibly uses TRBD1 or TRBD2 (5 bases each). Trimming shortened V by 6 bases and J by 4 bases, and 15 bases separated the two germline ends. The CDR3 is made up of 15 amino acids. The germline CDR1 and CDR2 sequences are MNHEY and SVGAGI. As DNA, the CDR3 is TGTGCCAGCAGACTAGGACACACCCCCACCGGGGAGCTGTTTTTT. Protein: CASRLGHTPTGELFF.

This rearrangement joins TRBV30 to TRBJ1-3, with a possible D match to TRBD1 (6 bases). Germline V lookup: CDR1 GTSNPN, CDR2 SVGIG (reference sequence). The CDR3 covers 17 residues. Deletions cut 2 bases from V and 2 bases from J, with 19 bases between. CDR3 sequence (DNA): TGTGCCTGGAGTTTCACAGGGAGCCCTTTTACTGGAAACACCATATATTTT. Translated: CAWSFTGSPFTGNTIYF.

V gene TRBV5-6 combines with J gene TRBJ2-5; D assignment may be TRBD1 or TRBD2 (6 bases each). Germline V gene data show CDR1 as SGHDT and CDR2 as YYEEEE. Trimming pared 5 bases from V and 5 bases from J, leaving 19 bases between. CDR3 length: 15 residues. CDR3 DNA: TGTGCCAGCAGGACGTGGGGGGCTAGGGTGGAGACCCAGTACTTC. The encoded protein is CASRTWGARVETQYF.

The CDR3 protein is CASSLGGGRTDTQYF. The CDR3 nucleotides read TGCGCCAGCAGCTTGGGCGGGGGCCGCACAGATACGCAGTATTTT. This chain links TRBV5-1 with TRBJ2-3, with D perhaps TRBD2 (7 bases). V was cut by 0 bases and J by 1 base, with 9 bases left in between. Per the germline V gene, CDR1 is SGHRS and CDR2 is YFSETQ. The CDR3 consists of 15 residues.

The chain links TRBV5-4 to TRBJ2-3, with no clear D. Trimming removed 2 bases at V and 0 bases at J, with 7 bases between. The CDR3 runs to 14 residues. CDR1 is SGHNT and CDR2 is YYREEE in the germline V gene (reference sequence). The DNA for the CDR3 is TGTGCCAGCAGCTTAGGTGGAAGCACAGATACGCAGTATTTT. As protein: CASSLGGSTDTQYF.

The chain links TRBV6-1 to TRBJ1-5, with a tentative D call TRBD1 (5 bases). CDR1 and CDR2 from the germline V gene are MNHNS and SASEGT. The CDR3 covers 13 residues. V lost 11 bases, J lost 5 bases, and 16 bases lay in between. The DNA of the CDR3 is TGTGCCTCAAAGACAGACTCCTATCAGCCCCAGCATTTT. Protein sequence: CASKTDSYQPQHF.

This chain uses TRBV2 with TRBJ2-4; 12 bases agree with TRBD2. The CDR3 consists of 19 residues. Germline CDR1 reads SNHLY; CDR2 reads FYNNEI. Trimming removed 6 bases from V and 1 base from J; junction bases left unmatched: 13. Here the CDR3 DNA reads TGTGCCAGCAGGGAGCGACTAGCGGGAGTGGGCGCGGCCAAAAACATTCAGTACTTC. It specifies CASRERLAGVGAAKNIQYF.

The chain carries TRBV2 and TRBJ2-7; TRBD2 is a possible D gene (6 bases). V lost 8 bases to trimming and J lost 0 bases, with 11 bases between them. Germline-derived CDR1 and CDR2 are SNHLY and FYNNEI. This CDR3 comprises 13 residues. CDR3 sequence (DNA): TGTGCCAGCTCAACACTAGCCTCCTACGAGCAGTACTTC. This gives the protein CASSTLASYEQYF. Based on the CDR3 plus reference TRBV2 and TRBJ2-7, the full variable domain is EPEVTQTPSHQVTQMGQEVILRCVPISNHLYFYWYRQILGQKVEFLVSFYNNEISEKSEIFDDQFSVERPDGSNFTLKIRSTKLEDSAMYFCASSTLASYEQYFGPGTRLTVT.

The DNA for the CDR3 is TGTGCCAGCAGCTTAGATAAGCTGCCCCAGCATTTT. Amino acids: CASSLDKLPQHF. The chain has TRBV7-2 and TRBJ1-5; D is undetermined. From germline, CDR1 is SGHTA and CDR2 FQGNSA. The CDR3 loop spans 12 amino acids. Trimming took off 1 base at V and 9 bases at J, with 7 bases between the two ends.

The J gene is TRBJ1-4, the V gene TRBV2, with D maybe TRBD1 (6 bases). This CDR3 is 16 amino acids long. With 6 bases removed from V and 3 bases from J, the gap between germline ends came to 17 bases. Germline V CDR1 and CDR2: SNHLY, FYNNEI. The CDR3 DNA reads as TGTGCCAGCAGGAGGGCCGGGGGGGGCCCTAATGAAAAACTGTTTTTT. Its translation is CASRRAGGGPNEKLFF.

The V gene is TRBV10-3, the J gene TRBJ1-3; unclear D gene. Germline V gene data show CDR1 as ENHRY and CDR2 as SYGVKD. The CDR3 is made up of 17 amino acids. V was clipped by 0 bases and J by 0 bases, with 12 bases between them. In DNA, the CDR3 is TGTGCCATCAGTGAGTCACCGGGGAGAAGCTCTGGAAACACCATATATTTT. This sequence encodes CAISESPGRSSGNTIYF.

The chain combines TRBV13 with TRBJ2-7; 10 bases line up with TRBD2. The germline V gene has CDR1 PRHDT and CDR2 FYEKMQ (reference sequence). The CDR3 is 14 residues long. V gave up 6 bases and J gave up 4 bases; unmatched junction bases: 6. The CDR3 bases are TGTGCCAGCAGTCTAGCGGGAGTTAGGTACGAGCAGTACTTC. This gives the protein CASSLAGVRYEQYF.

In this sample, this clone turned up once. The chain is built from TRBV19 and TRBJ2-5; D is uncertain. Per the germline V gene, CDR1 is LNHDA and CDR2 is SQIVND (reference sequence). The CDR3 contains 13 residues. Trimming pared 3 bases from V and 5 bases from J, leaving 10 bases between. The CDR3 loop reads CASSIQVWETQYF. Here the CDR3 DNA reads TGTGCCAGTAGTATCCAGGTGTGGGAGACCCAGTACTTC. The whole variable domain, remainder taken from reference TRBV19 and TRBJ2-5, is DGGITQSPKYLFRKEGQNVTLSCEQNLNHDAMYWYRQDPGQGLRLIYYSQIVNDFQKGDIAEGYSVSREKKESFPLTVTSAQKNPTAFYLCASSIQVWETQYFGPGTRLLVL.